A single sample gave rise to the 31 T cell receptor beta chains below, sequenced in a study of T cell responses to AZD1222 COVID-19 vaccine. Profiling relied on immunoSEQ multiplex PCR, and the TCRdb table lists in-frame clones only, not all of them. The sample yields approximately 96,000 clones, about 86% seen once. The sequencing here drew on peripheral blood, taken 28 days after the second AZD1222 dose. All receptors come from an adult who received the AZD1222 COVID-19 vaccine.

The rearrangement joins TRBV5-1 to TRBJ2-2; D not certain. Germline CDR1 SGHRS, CDR2 YFSETQ. Trimming left V 1 base short and J 3 bases short, with 7 bases between. The CDR3 is made up of 14 amino acids. CDR3 amino acids: CASSLLEYTGELFF. CDR3 bases: TGCGCCAGCAGCTTGTTAGAGTACACCGGGGAGCTGTTTTTT.

This clone was counted a few times. The chain joins TRBV28 to TRBJ2-7, with D possibly being TRBD2 (5 bases). The CDR3 is made up of 12 amino acids. CDR1 and CDR2 (germline): MDHEN, SYDVKM. V shed 10 bases and J shed 9 bases, with 19 bases lying between them. The CDR3 loop is CATSSGMLGQYF. The CDR3 coding sequence is TGTGCCACCAGCTCGGGAATGTTAGGGCAGTACTTC. The whole variable domain, remainder taken from reference TRBV28 and TRBJ2-7, is DVKVTQSSRYLVKRTGEKVFLECVQDMDHENMFWYRQDPGLGLRLIYFSYDVKMKEKGDIPEGYSVSREKKERFSLILESASTNQTSMYLCATSSGMLGQYFGPGTRLTVT.

The chain couples TRBV5-4 to TRBJ2-1; D tentatively reads TRBD1 or TRBD2 (5 bases each). From germline, CDR1 is SGHNT and CDR2 YYREEE (reference sequence). The length of the CDR3 is 15 residues. Trimming took 0 bases from V and 9 from J, leaving 16 bases between them. The CDR3 loop reads CASSLGGIVEGEQFF. In nucleotides, the CDR3 is TGTGCCAGCAGCTTGGGGGGGATCGTTGAGGGTGAGCAGTTCTTC.

This clone occurred once. V and J are TRBV27 and TRBJ1-2; 8 bases are shared with TRBD1. Germline CDR1 MNHEY, CDR2 SMNVEV (reference sequence). There are 15 residues in the CDR3. V trimming: 10 bases; J trimming: 3 bases; junction bases outside the gene matches: 13. The CDR3 DNA sequence: TGTGCCATCCCGACCTCAGGGGGCGTTGACTATGGCTACACCTTC. Protein sequence: CAIPTSGGVDYGYTF.

The chain combines TRBV4-3 with TRBJ1-2, with D maybe TRBD1 (5 bases). V was cut by 4 bases and J by 7 bases, with 16 bases left in between. The CDR3 length is 14 residues. Germline-derived CDR1 and CDR2 are LGHNA and YSLEER. The CDR3 DNA is TGCGCCAGCAGCCCCTGGGCCGGGGACGGTGGCTACACCTTC. Its protein product is CASSPWAGDGGYTF.

The chain combines TRBV5-1 with TRBJ2-1; D gene ambiguous. Germline V CDR1 and CDR2: SGHRS, YFSETQ. The CDR3 spans 13 residues. Trimming removed 4 bases from V and 7 bases from J, with 12 bases in between. The CDR3 coding sequence is TGCGCCAGCAGCACCGAGTGGGGTAATGAGCAGTTCTTC. It specifies CASSTEWGNEQFF.

The CDR3 reads CASSLSMGQADTQYF. The CDR3 DNA sequence: TGTGCCAGCAGCTTATCAATGGGGCAAGCAGATACGCAGTATTTT. The rearrangement links TRBV7-2 to TRBJ2-3; possible D gene TRBD1, 5 bases. Germline V lookup: CDR1 SGHTA, CDR2 FQGNSA. This CDR3 spans 15 amino acids. V lost 2 bases and J lost 4, with 13 bases in between.

The rearrangement uses TRBV7-8 and TRBJ1-1, with TRBD1 as a possible D gene (6 bases). V dropped 3 bases and J dropped 11 bases, with 13 bases sitting between them. The CDR3 is 12 residues long. The germline gives CDR1 SGHVS, CDR2 FQNEAQ. CDR3 region: CASSLTRGIAFF. Here the CDR3 DNA reads TGTGCCAGCAGCTTGACCAGGGGAATTGCTTTCTTT.

This clone has only a few counts. The CDR3 nucleotides are TGTGCCAGTTCCACTACCGGCGGCAAAGCCTACGAGCAGTACTTC. Amino acids: CASSTTGGKAYEQYF. This chain joins TRBV19 and TRBJ2-7, with D unclear. This CDR3 has 15 residues. V was cut by 8 bases and J by 2 bases, with 19 bases left in between. CDR1 LNHDA and CDR2 SQIVND come from the germline V gene (reference sequence).

Only a few counts were recorded for this clone. This sequence joins TRBV10-2 and TRBJ2-2; no firm D call. V was pared by 4 bases and J by 2 bases, with 5 bases between. This CDR3 spans 13 amino acids. The germline V gene has CDR1 WSHSY and CDR2 SAAADI. The CDR3 region has the DNA TGCGCCAGCAGTGCCCTAAACACCGGGGAGCTGTTTTTT. This encodes CASSALNTGELFF.

This clone was seen once. CDR3 residues: CASSPPQYYGYTF. As DNA, the CDR3 is TGTGCCAGCAGCCCACCGCAGTACTATGGCTACACCTTC. This rearrangement joins TRBV6-2 or TRBV6-3 to TRBJ1-2; D is undetermined. Germline V lookup: CDR1 MNHEY, CDR2 SVGEGT. The CDR3 length is 13 residues. V was clipped by 6 bases and J by 3 bases, with 11 bases between them.

The CDR3 spells CASSLRGWDEQYF. The DNA of the CDR3 is TGTGCCAGCAGTCTCAGGGGTTGGGACGAGCAGTACTTC. This rearrangement joins TRBV27 to TRBJ2-7, with TRBD1 as a possible D gene (6 bases). This CDR3 spans 13 amino acids. From germline, CDR1 is MNHEY and CDR2 SMNVEV (reference sequence). Trimming removed 5 bases at V and 5 bases at J, with 13 bases between.

This chain links TRBV19 with TRBJ1-1; no reliable D call. Germline lookup yields CDR1 LNHDA and CDR2 SQIVND (reference sequence). The ends were cut back, 7 bases at V and 1 base at J, with 16 bases in the middle. This CDR3 is 15 amino acids long. The CDR3 DNA is TGTGCCAGTACTTGGACGGGGAAGGGGAACACTGAAGCTTTCTTT. This codes for CASTWTGKGNTEAFF.

The chain recombines TRBV6-4 with TRBJ2-1; D gene uncertain. Germline values: CDR1 MRHNA, CDR2 SNTAGT. V shed 9 bases and J shed 0 bases, with 12 bases lying between them. This CDR3 has 14 amino acids. CDR3 DNA: TGTGCCAGTCGACCCATGAGCTCCTACAATGAGCAGTTCTTC. Protein: CASRPMSSYNEQFF.

The gene calls are TRBV28 and TRBJ2-4, with a tentative D call TRBD2 (6 bases). Between the trimmed V and J ends, which lost 6 bases and 9 bases, there was a span of 15 bases. This CDR3 has 13 residues. Germline V lookup: CDR1 MDHEN, CDR2 SYDVKM. The CDR3 DNA sequence: TGTGCCAGCAGCCCGCCGCAGGGAGGCATTCAGTACTTC. Translated: CASSPPQGGIQYF.

This chain links TRBV2 with TRBJ1-3; a weak D match, TRBD1 (6 bases). Per the germline V gene, CDR1 is SNHLY and CDR2 is FYNNEI. The CDR3 loop spans 11 amino acids. The V gene lost 7 bases and the J gene lost 11 bases, with 12 bases spanning the gap. The CDR3 loop is CASTLSGAIYF. CDR3 sequence (DNA): TGTGCCAGCACCCTTTCAGGGGCCATATATTTT.

This clone came up once. V is TRBV18 and J is TRBJ2-2, with 15 bases matching TRBD2. V was pared by 8 bases and J by 4 bases, with 8 bases of the junction left unmatched. The germline gives CDR1 KGHSH, CDR2 LQKENI. The CDR3 spans 17 residues. CDR3 sequence (DNA): TGTGCCAGCGCGGGACTAGCGGGGGGCCAAATCACCGGGGAGCTGTTTTTT. Its protein is CASAGLAGGQITGELFF.

The CDR3: CASSRERERSYNEQFF. The CDR3 DNA reads as TGTGCCAGTAGTAGGGAGCGGGAACGCTCCTACAATGAGCAGTTCTTC. This chain joins TRBV19 and TRBJ2-1; 7 nucleotides align to TRBD2. The CDR3 runs 16 residues. J lost 0 bases, V lost 4 bases, and 6 bases had no gene match. The V gene's germline CDR1 is LNHDA and CDR2 SQIVND (reference sequence).

The chain joins TRBV5-1 to TRBJ1-1; 9 bases agree with TRBD1. J lost 4 bases, V lost 0 bases, and 4 bases had no gene match. CDR1 and CDR2 from the germline V gene are SGHRS and YFSETQ. This CDR3 is 15 amino acids long. CDR3 in DNA: TGCGCCAGCAGCTTGGGGGACAGGGACCTCACTGAAGCTTTCTTT. Amino acid sequence: CASSLGDRDLTEAFF.

The chain joins TRBV3-1 (or the pseudogene TRBV3-2) to TRBJ2-1; 8 bases map to TRBD2. This CDR3 is built from 16 residues. The germline V gene has CDR1 LGHDT and CDR2 YNNKEL (reference sequence). After removal of 1 base from V and 7 bases from J, the junction contained 9 bases not matched to a gene. Here the CDR3 reads CASSQGVAGMNNEQFF. The CDR3 region has the DNA TGTGCCAGCAGCCAAGGGGTAGCGGGAATGAATAATGAGCAGTTCTTC.

The chain carries TRBV10-3 and TRBJ2-7; TRBD2 might be the D (6 bases). The CDR3 consists of 16 residues. Germline lookup yields CDR1 ENHRY and CDR2 SYGVKD. Trimming shortened V by 4 bases and J by 0 bases, and 16 bases separated the two germline ends. The CDR3 DNA reads TGTGCCATCAGTGGGGCGGGGACGCAAAGCTCCTACGAGCAGTACTTC. Residues: CAISGAGTQSSYEQYF.

A single count supports this clone. V gene TRBV9 combines with J gene TRBJ2-3, with 7 bases aligning to TRBD2. V shed 3 bases and J 2 bases; nucleotides not matched to a gene: 9. Per the germline V gene, CDR1 is SGDLS and CDR2 is YYNGEE. The CDR3 loop spans 16 amino acids. The CDR3 sequence: CASSAPGLAVTDTQYF. The CDR3, as DNA: TGTGCCAGCAGCGCCCCGGGGCTAGCGGTCACAGATACGCAGTATTTT.

The chain combines TRBV19 with TRBJ2-3; D ambiguous. V was cut by 5 bases and J by 6 bases, with 12 bases left in between. The CDR3 runs to 13 residues. Per germline, CDR1 LNHDA and CDR2 SQIVND (reference sequence). The CDR3 reads CASSRSGRDTQYF. The DNA of the CDR3 is TGTGCCAGTAGTCGCTCAGGACGTGATACGCAGTATTTT.

This sequence joins TRBV19 and TRBJ2-2; D is ambiguous. V shed 6 bases and J shed 4 bases, with 12 bases lying between them. CDR3 length: 14 amino acids. Germline CDR1 reads LNHDA; CDR2 reads SQIVND (reference sequence). The CDR3 loop is CASRPPGSTGELFF. The CDR3 DNA sequence: TGTGCCAGTAGGCCCCCAGGCAGCACCGGGGAGCTGTTTTTT.

The chain combines TRBV5-1 with TRBJ2-6; D is uncertain. Deletions cut 4 bases from V and 0 bases from J, with 8 bases between. The CDR3 has 15 residues. Germline V CDR1 and CDR2: SGHRS, YFSETQ. CDR3 sequence (DNA): TGCGCCAGCAGCCGAGATAACTCTGGGGCCAACGTCCTGACTTTC. The encoded protein is CASSRDNSGANVLTF.

The chain links TRBV11-2 to TRBJ2-5; D may be TRBD2 (6 bases). Trimming cost V 6 bases and J 1 base, with 15 bases left between them. This CDR3 is 15 amino acids long. Per germline, CDR1 SGHAT and CDR2 FQNNGV. The CDR3 nucleotides read TGTGCCAGCAGACCGGCAGTTAGCGGCCAAGAGACCCAGTACTTC. Translated, it gives CASRPAVSGQETQYF. The whole variable domain, filled in from reference TRBV11-2 and TRBJ2-5, reads EAGVAQSPRYKIIEKRQSVAFWCNPISGHATLYWYQQILGQGPKLLIQFQNNGVVDDSQLPKDRFSAERLKGVDSTLKIQPAKLEDSAVYLCASRPAVSGQETQYFGPGTRLLVL.

The chain combines TRBV11-3 with TRBJ2-1; no reliable D call. The germline V and J ends were trimmed by 5 bases and 5 bases, with 7 bases remaining between them. CDR3 length equals 12 residues. Per germline, CDR1 SGHNT and CDR2 YENEEA. CDR3 loop: CASSPGHNEQFF. The CDR3 DNA is TGTGCCAGCAGCCCTGGTCACAATGAGCAGTTCTTC. Together with reference TRBV11-3 and TRBJ2-1, the CDR3 gives the full variable domain: EAGVVQSPRYKIIEKKQPVAFWCNPISGHNTLYWYLQNLGQGPELLIRYENEEAVDDSQLPKDRFSAERLKGVDSTLKIQPAELGDSAVYLCASSPGHNEQFFGPGTRLTVL.

The V call is TRBV7-2, the J call TRBJ2-1, with 11 bases lining up with TRBD2. V lost 6 bases, J lost 7 bases, and 8 bases stayed unmatched. The CDR3 contains 15 residues. Looked up from germline, CDR1 is SGHTA and CDR2 is FQGNSA. CDR3 DNA sequence: TGTGCCAGCAGGCCACTAGCGGGGGAGCCGAATGAGCAGTTCTTC. Translation gives CASRPLAGEPNEQFF.

The J gene is TRBJ2-2, the V gene TRBV3-1 (or the pseudogene TRBV3-2); TRBD2 matches 9 bases. The CDR3 contains 18 residues. Losses at the gene ends were 4 bases for V and 1 base for J; bases not matched to a gene: 10. Germline lookup yields CDR1 LGHDT and CDR2 YNNKEL (reference sequence). The CDR3 DNA sequence: TGTGCCAGCAGCCGCAAACACGCGGGGGGGGTGAACACCGGGGAGCTGTTTTTT. Its protein product is CASSRKHAGGVNTGELFF.

J is TRBJ1-2 and V is TRBV6-1, with TRBD1 matching 7 bases. Germline loops: CDR1 MNHNS, CDR2 SASEGT. This CDR3 is built from 14 residues. Trimming cost V 3 bases and J 4 bases; bases outside gene matches: 5. CDR3: CASSEQQGIYGYTF. Here the CDR3 DNA reads TGTGCCAGCAGTGAGCAACAGGGGATCTATGGCTACACCTTC.

This rearrangement joins TRBV12-3 or TRBV12-4 to TRBJ2-2, with a weak D call TRBD1 (6 bases). V lost 6 bases and J lost 8, with 13 bases in between. The CDR3 spans 13 residues. Here the CDR3 reads CASRPEGGGELFF. In nucleotides, the CDR3 is TGTGCCAGCAGACCCGAAGGGGGAGGGGAGCTGTTTTTT.